The T cell receptor beta chain described here comes from a study of identical twins. Whole-study results and caveats: Invariant MAIT and iNKT cells may have partly biased zero-insertion analyses. Excess twin sharing in beta out-of-frame sequences was weaker.

About this clonotype: What it recognizes is unknown.

CDR1 and CDR2 from the germline V gene are MNHEY and SVGEGT. The CDR3 runs to 13 residues. With 2 bases removed from V and 3 bases from J, the gap between germline ends came to 8 bases. TCRdb re-analysed the 5' RACE reads in MiXCR, keeping a single row per CDR3 protein. The table shows about 570,000 distinct CDR3 sequences, with 9.5% to 10% occurring only once. These data were also reused for a study on yellow fever vaccine responses in identical twins.

This chain connects TRBV6-2 or TRBV6-3 to TRBJ2-7, with a tentative D call TRBD2 (5 bases). This TCR was recovered from a woman aged 18-29 years in good health. Sequenced input: PBMCs. The CDR3 is CASSYPRDYEQYF. CDR3 nucleotides: TGTGCCAGCAGTTACCCTCGGGACTACGAGCAGTACTTC.